The T cell receptor (beta chain) under discussion was sequenced for a study of T cell responses to AZD1222 COVID-19 vaccine. General study findings and limits: Increased Spike-specific TCR breadth and depth were observed after two AZD1222 doses.

In regard to this clone: Its antigen remains unidentified.

The CDR3 has 12 amino acids. Germline V gives CDR1 MNHEY, CDR2 SVGAGI. V gave up 0 bases and J gave up 7 bases; unmatched junction bases: 0. Data came from immunoSEQ multiplex PCR; TCRdb stores just in-frame clones and leaves some out. Here the sample spans fewer than 110,000 clones, about 86% being singletons. This clonotype was sampled from an adult in good health. This material consisted of peripheral blood, taken on day 0 of AZD1222 vaccination. The chain has TRBV6-5 and TRBJ2-7, with TRBD2 identical over 7 bases. CDR3 nucleotide sequence: TGTGCCAGCAGTTACTCAGCGGGAGAGCAGTACTTC. Translated: CASSYSAGEQYF.